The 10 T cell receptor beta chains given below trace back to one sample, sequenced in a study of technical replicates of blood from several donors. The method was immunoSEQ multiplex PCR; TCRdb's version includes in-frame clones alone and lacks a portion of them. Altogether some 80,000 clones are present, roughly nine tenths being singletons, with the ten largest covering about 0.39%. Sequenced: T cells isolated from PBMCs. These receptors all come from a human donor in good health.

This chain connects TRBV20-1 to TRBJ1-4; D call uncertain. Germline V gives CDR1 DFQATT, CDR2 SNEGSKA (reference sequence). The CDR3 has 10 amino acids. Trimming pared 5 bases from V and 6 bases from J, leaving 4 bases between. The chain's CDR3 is CSAYYEKLFF. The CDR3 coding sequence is TGCAGTGCTTATTATGAAAAACTGTTTTTT.

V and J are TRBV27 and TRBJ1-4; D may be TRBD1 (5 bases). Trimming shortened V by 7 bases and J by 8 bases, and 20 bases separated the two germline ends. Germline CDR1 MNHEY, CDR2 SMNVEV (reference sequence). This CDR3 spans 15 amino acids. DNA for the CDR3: TGTGCCAGCACCTCCCCGGGACTGGACGTAGAAAAACTGTTTTTT. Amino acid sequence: CASTSPGLDVEKLFF.

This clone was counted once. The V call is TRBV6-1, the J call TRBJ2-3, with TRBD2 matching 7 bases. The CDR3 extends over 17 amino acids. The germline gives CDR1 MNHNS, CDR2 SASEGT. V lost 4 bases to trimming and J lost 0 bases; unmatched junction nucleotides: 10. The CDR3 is CASSGMIAGPSTDTQYF. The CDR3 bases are TGTGCCAGCAGTGGGATGATAGCGGGCCCCAGCACAGATACGCAGTATTTT.

CDR3 nucleotide sequence: TGTGCCAGCAGCCAGGGGGTCTCCTACGAGCAGTACTTC. It is translated as CASSQGVSYEQYF. This chain uses TRBV11-2 with TRBJ2-7; 7 positions match TRBD1. The V gene's germline CDR1 is SGHAT and CDR2 FQNNGV. V dropped 5 bases and J dropped 0; count of bases not matched to a gene: 1. This CDR3 spans 13 amino acids.

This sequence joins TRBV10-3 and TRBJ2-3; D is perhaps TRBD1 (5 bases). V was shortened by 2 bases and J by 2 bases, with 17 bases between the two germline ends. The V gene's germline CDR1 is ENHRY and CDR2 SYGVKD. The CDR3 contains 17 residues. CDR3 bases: TGTGCCATCAGTGAGACAACAGGCACCGGGTCCACAGATACGCAGTATTTT. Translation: CAISETTGTGSTDTQYF.

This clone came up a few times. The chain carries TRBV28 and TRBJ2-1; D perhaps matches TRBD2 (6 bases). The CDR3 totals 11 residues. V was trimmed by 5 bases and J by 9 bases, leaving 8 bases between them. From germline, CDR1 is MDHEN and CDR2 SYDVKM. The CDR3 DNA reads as TGTGCCAGCAGTGTGGGGGGTGAGCAGTTCTTC. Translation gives CASSVGGEQFF. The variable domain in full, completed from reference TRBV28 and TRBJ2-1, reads DVKVTQSSRYLVKRTGEKVFLECVQDMDHENMFWYRQDPGLGLRLIYFSYDVKMKEKGDIPEGYSVSREKKERFSLILESASTNQTSMYLCASSVGGEQFFGPGTRLTVL.

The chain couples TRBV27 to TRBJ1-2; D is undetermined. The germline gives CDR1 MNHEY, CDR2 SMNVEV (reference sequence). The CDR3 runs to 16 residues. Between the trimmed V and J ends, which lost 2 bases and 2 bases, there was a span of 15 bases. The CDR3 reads CASSLRPRQMNYGYTF. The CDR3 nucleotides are TGTGCCAGCAGTTTACGGCCGCGACAAATGAACTATGGCTACACCTTC.

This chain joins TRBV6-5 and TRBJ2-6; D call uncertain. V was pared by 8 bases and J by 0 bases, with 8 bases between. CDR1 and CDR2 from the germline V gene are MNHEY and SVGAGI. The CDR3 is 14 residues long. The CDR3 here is CASDRFSGANVLTF. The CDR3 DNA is TGTGCCAGCGATAGATTCTCTGGGGCCAACGTCCTGACTTTC.

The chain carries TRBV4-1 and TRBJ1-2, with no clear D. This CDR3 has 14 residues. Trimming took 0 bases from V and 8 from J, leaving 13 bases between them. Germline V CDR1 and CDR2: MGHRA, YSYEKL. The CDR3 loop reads CASSQEWALRGYTF. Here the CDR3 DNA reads TGCGCCAGCAGCCAAGAATGGGCTTTGCGCGGCTACACCTTC.

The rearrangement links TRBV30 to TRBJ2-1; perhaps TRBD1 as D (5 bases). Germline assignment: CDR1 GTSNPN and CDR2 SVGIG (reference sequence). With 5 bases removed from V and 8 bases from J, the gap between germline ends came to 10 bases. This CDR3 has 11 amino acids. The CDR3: CAWGGRDEQFF. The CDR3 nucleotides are TGTGCCTGGGGCGGCAGGGATGAGCAGTTCTTC.